This TCR beta chain appears in the sequencing data of a study of shared clonotypes between healthy human individuals. The ends were cut back, 6 bases at V and 1 base at J, with 21 bases in the middle. Germline V gene sequence: CDR1 SNHLY, CDR2 FYNNEI. There are 18 residues in the CDR3. Assay used: immunoSEQ multiplex PCR; TCRdb lists only in-frame clones, some missing. The sample yields about 2.3 million clones, 85% to 95% seen once. The sequencing sample was made of naive CD4+ T cells from PBMCs. Subset reported: CD45RA+ positively selected. The TCR comes from a man between 18 and 35 years old in good health. Some clones in this sample may be carry-over from other donors' samples. This chain links TRBV2 with TRBJ2-2; D possibly uses TRBD1 or TRBD2 (6 bases each). The CDR3 coding sequence is TGTGCCAGCAGCTCCGGGGGCTCTGACAGCCAGAACACCGGGGAGCTGTTTTTT. Protein: CASSSGGSDSQNTGELFF.